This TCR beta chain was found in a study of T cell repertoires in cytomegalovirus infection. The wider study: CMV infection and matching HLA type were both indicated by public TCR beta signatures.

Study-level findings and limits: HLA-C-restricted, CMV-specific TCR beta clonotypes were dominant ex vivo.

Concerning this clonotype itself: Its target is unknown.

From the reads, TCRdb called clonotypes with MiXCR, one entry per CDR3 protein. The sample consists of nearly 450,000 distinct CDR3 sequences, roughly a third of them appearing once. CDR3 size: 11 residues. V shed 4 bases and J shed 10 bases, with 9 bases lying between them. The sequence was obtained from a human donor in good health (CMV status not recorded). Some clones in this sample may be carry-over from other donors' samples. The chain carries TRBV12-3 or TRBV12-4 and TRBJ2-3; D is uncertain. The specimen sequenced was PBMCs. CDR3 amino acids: CASSSPAPQYF. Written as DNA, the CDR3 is TGTGCCAGCAGTTCCCCCGCCCCGCAGTATTTT.